The present T cell receptor beta chain was sequenced within a study of blood T cell repertoires in COVID-19. Overall study: The United States, Italy and Spain were the sources of the acute and convalescent COVID-19 samples. T cells, B-cell-depleted T cells, or PBMCs supplied cDNA or gDNA.

From germline, CDR1 is LGHDT and CDR2 YNNKEL (reference sequence). The CDR3 length is 16 residues. Trimming at V came to 5 bases and at J to 0 bases, leaving 7 bases not matched to a gene. Authors' processing steps: Estimates of nucleated cell counts were drawn from the amplification of reference gene primers. Produced via immunoSEQ multiplex PCR; TCRdb's table is partial and in-frame only. V and J calls and clone size are those listed in that table; D and trimming were worked out from the DNA. This sample has about 220,000 clones; about four fifths occur once, and the top ten carry 3% to 4.5%. Sequencing was done on a sample of peripheral blood. This sequence joins TRBV3-1 (or the pseudogene TRBV3-2) and TRBJ1-3; 7 bases are shared with TRBD1. The clonotype originates from a woman older than 75 with acute or convalescent COVID-19. The CDR3 DNA reads as TGTGCCAGCAGCTTTCGGACAGGAAACTCTGGAAACACCATATATTTT. This sequence encodes CASSFRTGNSGNTIYF.